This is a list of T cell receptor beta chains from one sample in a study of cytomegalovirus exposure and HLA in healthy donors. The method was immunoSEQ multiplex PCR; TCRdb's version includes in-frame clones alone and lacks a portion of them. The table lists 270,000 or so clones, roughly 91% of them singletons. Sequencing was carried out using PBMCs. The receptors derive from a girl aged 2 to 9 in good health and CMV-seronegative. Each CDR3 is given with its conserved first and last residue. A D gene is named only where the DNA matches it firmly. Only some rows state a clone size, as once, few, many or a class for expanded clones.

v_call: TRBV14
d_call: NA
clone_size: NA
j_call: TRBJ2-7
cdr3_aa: CASSPLLPGGGYEQYF
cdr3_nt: TGTGCCAGCAGCCCCTTGTTGCCAGGGGGAGGCTACGAGCAGTACTTC

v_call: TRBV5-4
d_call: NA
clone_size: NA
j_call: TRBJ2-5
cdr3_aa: CASSPYGVNQETQYF
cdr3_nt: TGTGCCAGCAGCCCCTACGGGGTAAATCAAGAGACCCAGTACTTC

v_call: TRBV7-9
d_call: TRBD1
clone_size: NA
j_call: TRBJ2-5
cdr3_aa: CASSSGQGFETQYF
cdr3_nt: TGTGCCAGCAGCTCGGGACAGGGCTTTGAGACCCAGTACTTC

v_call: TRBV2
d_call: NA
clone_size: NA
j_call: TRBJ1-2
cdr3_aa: CASRPSQRVLGGYTF
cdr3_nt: TGTGCCAGCAGACCTAGTCAGCGAGTGTTGGGTGGCTACACCTTC

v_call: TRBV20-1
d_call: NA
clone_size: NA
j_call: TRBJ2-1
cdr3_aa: CSARDIHEQFF
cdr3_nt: TGCAGTGCTAGAGATATCCATGAGCAGTTCTTC

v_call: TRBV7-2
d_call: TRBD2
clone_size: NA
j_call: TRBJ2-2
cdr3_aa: CASSAPGLAGGALWELFF
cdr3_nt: TGTGCCAGCAGCGCCCCGGGACTAGCGGGGGGAGCTTTGTGGGAGCTGTTTTTT

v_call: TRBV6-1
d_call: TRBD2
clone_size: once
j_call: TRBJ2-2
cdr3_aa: CASSGLAGERGELFF
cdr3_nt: TGTGCCAGCAGTGGACTAGCGGGAGAACGCGGGGAGCTGTTTTTT

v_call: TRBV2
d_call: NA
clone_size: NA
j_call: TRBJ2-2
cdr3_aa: CASSEAEVIGLNTGELFF
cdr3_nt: TGTGCCAGCAGTGAAGCGGAGGTGATAGGCCTTAACACCGGGGAGCTGTTTTTT

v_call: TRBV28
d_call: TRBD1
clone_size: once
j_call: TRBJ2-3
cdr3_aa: CAVQRGGPDTQYF
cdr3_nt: TGTGCCGTTCAGAGAGGGGGCCCAGATACGCAGTATTTT

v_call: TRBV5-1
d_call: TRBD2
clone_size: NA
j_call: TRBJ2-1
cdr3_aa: CASSSGLAGANEQFF
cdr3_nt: TGCGCCAGCAGCTCGGGACTAGCGGGGGCAAATGAGCAGTTCTTC

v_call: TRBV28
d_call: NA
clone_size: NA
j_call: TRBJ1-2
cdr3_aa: CASSLHTTTGDYGYTF
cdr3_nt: TGTGCCAGCAGTTTACATACTACAACAGGTGACTATGGCTACACCTTC

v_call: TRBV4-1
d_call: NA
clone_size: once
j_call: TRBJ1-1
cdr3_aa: CASSQPQQGRNEAFF
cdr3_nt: TGCGCCAGCAGCCAACCTCAACAGGGTAGGAATGAAGCTTTCTTT

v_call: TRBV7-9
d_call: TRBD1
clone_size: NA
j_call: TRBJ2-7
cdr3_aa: CASSLVGQGVEYEQYF
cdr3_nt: TGTGCCAGCAGCTTAGTCGGGCAGGGGGTGGAATACGAGCAGTACTTC

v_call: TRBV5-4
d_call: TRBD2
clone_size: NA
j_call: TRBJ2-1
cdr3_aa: CASSPPLLAGAGEQFF
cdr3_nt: TGTGCCAGCAGCCCGCCCTTGTTAGCGGGAGCAGGTGAGCAGTTCTTC

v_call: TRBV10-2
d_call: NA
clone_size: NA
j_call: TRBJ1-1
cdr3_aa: CASSGVPRGGLNTEAFF
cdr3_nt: TGCGCCAGCAGTGGGGTCCCTCGCGGGGGGCTGAACACTGAAGCTTTCTTT

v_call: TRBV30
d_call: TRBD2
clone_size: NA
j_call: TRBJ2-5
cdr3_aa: CAWMGLLQETQYF
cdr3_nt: TGTGCCTGGATGGGACTACTACAAGAGACCCAGTACTTC

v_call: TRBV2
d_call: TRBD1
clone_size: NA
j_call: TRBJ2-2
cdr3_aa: CASIRDREFTGELFF
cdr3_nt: TGTGCCAGCATCCGGGACAGGGAGTTCACCGGGGAGCTGTTTTTT

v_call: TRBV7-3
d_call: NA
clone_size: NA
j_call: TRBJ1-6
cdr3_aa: CASSLSSRGNSPLHF
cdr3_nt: TGTGCCAGCAGCTTAAGTTCTAGGGGGAATTCACCCCTCCACTTT

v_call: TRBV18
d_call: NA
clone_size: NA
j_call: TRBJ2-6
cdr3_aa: CASSPPNPGPNVLTF
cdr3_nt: TGTGCCAGCTCACCACCAAACCCAGGGCCCAACGTCCTGACTTTC

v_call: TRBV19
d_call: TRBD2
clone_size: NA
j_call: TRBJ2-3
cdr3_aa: CASSIVSGNRDTQYF
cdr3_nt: TGTGCCAGTAGTATAGTTAGCGGGAACCGGGATACGCAGTATTTT

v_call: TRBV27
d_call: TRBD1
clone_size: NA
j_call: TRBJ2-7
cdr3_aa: CASGDSYEQYF
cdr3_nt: TGTGCCAGCGGGGACAGCTACGAGCAGTACTTC

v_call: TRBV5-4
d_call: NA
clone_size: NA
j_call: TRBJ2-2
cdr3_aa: CASSLGTVNTGELFF
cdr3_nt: TGTGCCAGCAGCTTGGGAACAGTGAACACCGGGGAGCTGTTTTTT

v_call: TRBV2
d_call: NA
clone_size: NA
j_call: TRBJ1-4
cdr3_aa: CAIRGGNEKLFF
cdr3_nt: TGTGCCATTCGGGGGGGAAATGAAAAACTGTTTTTT